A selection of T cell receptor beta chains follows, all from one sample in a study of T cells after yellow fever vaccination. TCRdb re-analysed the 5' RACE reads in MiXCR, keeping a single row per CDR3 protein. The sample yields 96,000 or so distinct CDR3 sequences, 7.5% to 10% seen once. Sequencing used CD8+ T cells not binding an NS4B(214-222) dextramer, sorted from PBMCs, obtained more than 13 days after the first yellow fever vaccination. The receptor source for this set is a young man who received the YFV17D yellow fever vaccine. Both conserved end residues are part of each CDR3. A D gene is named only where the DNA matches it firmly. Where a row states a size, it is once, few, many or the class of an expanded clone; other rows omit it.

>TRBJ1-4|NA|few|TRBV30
TGTGCCTGGAGTTGGTGGGCCTCGAATGAAAAACTGTTTTTT
CAWSWWASNEKLFF
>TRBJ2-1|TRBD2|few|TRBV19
TGTGCCAGTAGTATGAGCGGGGTTTACAATGAGCAGTTCTTC
CASSMSGVYNEQFF
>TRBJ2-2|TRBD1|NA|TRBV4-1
TGCGCCAGCAGCCATGGAAGAACAGGGGGATACACCGGGGAGCTGTTTTTT
CASSHGRTGGYTGELFF
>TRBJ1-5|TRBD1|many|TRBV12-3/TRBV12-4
TGTGCCAGCAGTTTTAATCAAGGGGGCGATCAGCCCCAGCATTTT
CASSFNQGGDQPQHF
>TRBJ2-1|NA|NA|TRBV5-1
TGCGCCAGCAGTTCTTGGAGTCACAGTGAGCAGTTCTTC
CASSSWSHSEQFF
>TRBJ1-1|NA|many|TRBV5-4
TGTGCCAGCAGCTTGTACTTGGGGGTTAAGAACACTGAAGCTTTCTTT
CASSLYLGVKNTEAFF
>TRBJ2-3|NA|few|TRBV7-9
TGTGCCAGCAGCTTAGTAGTTCGGACAGGCACAGATACGCAGTATTTT
CASSLVVRTGTDTQYF
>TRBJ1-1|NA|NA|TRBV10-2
TGCGCCAGCAGGGAACTTAGGGCTATGAACACTGAAGCTTTCTTT
CASRELRAMNTEAFF
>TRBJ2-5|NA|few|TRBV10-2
TGCGCCAGCAGTGAGTCTTGGGGGGACCAAGAGACCCAGTACTTC
CASSESWGDQETQYF
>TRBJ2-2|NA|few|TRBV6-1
TGTGCCGCGGACTCGGTAGGGACCGGGGAGCTGTTTTTT
CAADSVGTGELFF
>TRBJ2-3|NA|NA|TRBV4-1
TGCGCCAGCAGCCAGACAGCCTACACAGATACGCAGTATTTT
CASSQTAYTDTQYF
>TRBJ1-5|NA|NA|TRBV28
TGTGCCAGCAGTTTACGGGGGAGGGGCAATCAGCCCCAGCATTTT
CASSLRGRGNQPQHF
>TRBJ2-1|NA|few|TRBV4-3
TGCGCCAGCAGCCACCGTCCGGGACATAATGCCGATGAGCAGTTCTTC
CASSHRPGHNADEQFF
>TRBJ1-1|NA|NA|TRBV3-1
TGTGCCAGCAGCATACAGATTAACACTGAAGCTTTCTTT
CASSIQINTEAFF
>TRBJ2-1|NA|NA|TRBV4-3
TGCGCCAGCAGCCAAGATTATGCTGCTGAGCAGTTCTTC
CASSQDYAAEQFF
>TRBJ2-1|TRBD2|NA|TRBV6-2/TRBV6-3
TGTGCCAGCAGTCCCCGGGGGGGCTCCTACAATGAGCAGTTCTTC
CASSPRGGSYNEQFF
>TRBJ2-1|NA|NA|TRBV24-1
TGTGCCACCAGTGATAGGGTGTACGGAGGGGTGGACAATGAGCAGTTCTTC
CATSDRVYGGVDNEQFF
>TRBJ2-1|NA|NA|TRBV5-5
TGTGCCAGCAGCTTACCAGCGGACTACAATGAGCAGTTCTTC
CASSLPADYNEQFF
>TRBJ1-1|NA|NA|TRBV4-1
TGCGCCAGCAGCCCGAGGACCCAGGGAATGAACACTGAAGCTTTCTTT
CASSPRTQGMNTEAFF
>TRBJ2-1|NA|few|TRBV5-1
TGCGCCAGCAGTCAGACGGGGGGCCCCGAGCAGTTCTTC
CASSQTGGPEQFF
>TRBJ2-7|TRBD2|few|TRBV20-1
TGCAGTGCCTGGACTAGCGGGGGGCCGAGAGGGGAGCAGTACTTC
CSAWTSGGPRGEQYF
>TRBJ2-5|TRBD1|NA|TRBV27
TGTGCCAGCAGTTTCTTAGCACCGGGACAGGGGGAAGAGACCCAGTACTTC
CASSFLAPGQGEETQYF
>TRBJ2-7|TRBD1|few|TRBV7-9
TGTGCCAGCAGACAGGGGGGCTCCGCGTACGAGCAGTACTTC
CASRQGGSAYEQYF
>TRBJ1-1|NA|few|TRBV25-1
TGTGCCAGCAGTGAATACGACACTGAAGCTTTCTTT
CASSEYDTEAFF
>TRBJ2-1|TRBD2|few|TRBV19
TGTGCCAGTAGTATTCTAGCGGGCACCTACAATGAGCAGTTCTTC
CASSILAGTYNEQFF
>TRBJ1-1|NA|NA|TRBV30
TGTGCCTGGAGTATTGGTGGGCCCCCTGAAGCTTTCTTT
CAWSIGGPPEAFF
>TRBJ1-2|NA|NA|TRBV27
TGTGCCAGCAGTTTTTCAGGGGTCCATGGCTACACCTTC
CASSFSGVHGYTF
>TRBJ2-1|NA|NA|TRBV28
TGTGCCAGCAGTTTGGGAACCCATGGACAAAGCTACAATGAGCAGTTCTTC
CASSLGTHGQSYNEQFF
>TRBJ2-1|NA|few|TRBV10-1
TGCGCCAGCAGTGATACGAAAGGGTACAATGAGCAGTTCTTC
CASSDTKGYNEQFF
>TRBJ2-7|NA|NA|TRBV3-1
TGTGCCAGCAGCCAAGTCAATGAGATGGAGGAGCAGTACTTC
CASSQVNEMEEQYF
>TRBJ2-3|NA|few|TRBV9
TGTGCCAGCAGCGCGACCGGGCCTAGCACAGATACGCAGTATTTT
CASSATGPSTDTQYF
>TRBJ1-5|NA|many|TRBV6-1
TGTGCCAGCAACCTGTACAGGGAGGGTCAGCCCCAGCATTTT
CASNLYREGQPQHF
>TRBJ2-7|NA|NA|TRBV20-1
TGCAGTGCTAGAGGCTCCAACTCCTCCTACGAGCAGTACTTC
CSARGSNSSYEQYF
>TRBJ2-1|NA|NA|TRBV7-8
TGTGCCAGCAGCCCCCCCGGGGGTGTCTCCTACAATGAGCAGTTCTTC
CASSPPGGVSYNEQFF
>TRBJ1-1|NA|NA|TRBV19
TGTGCCGTTATCACGAACGCTGAAGCTTTCTTT
CAVITNAEAFF
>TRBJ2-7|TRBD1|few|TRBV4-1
TGCGCCAGCAGCCAGGTGACAGGGGGGGATTACGAGCAGTACTTC
CASSQVTGGDYEQYF
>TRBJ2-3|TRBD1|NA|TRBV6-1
TGTGCCAGCAGTCCGGATGACAGGGGAATCACAGATACGCAGTATTTT
CASSPDDRGITDTQYF
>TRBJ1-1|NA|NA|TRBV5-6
TGTGCCAGCAGCACGACCCGTACGTCCACTGAAGCTTTCTTT
CASSTTRTSTEAFF
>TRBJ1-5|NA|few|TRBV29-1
TGCAGCGTTGAGGACGGGAGCAATCAGCCCCAGCATTTT
CSVEDGSNQPQHF
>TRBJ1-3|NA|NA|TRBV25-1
TGTGCCAGCAGTGAATTTCTGGAGGGGGTAACTGGAAACACCATATATTTT
CASSEFLEGVTGNTIYF
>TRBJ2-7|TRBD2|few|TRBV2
TGTGCCAGCAACGGGGGGGACTACTACGAGCAGTACTTC
CASNGGDYYEQYF